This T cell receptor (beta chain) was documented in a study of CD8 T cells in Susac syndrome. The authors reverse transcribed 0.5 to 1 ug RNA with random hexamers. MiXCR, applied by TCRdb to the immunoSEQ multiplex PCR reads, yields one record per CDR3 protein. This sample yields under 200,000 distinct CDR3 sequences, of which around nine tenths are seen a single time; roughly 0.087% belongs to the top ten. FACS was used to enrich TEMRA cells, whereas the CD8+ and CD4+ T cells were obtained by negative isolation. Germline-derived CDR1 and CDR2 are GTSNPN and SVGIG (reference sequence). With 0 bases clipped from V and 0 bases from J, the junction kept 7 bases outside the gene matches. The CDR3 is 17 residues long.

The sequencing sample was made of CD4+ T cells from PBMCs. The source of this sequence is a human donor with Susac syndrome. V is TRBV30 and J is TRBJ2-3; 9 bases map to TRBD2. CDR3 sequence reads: CAWSVGLAGLSTDTQYF. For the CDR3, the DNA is TGTGCCTGGAGTGTGGGTCTAGCGGGGCTTAGCACAGATACGCAGTATTTT.